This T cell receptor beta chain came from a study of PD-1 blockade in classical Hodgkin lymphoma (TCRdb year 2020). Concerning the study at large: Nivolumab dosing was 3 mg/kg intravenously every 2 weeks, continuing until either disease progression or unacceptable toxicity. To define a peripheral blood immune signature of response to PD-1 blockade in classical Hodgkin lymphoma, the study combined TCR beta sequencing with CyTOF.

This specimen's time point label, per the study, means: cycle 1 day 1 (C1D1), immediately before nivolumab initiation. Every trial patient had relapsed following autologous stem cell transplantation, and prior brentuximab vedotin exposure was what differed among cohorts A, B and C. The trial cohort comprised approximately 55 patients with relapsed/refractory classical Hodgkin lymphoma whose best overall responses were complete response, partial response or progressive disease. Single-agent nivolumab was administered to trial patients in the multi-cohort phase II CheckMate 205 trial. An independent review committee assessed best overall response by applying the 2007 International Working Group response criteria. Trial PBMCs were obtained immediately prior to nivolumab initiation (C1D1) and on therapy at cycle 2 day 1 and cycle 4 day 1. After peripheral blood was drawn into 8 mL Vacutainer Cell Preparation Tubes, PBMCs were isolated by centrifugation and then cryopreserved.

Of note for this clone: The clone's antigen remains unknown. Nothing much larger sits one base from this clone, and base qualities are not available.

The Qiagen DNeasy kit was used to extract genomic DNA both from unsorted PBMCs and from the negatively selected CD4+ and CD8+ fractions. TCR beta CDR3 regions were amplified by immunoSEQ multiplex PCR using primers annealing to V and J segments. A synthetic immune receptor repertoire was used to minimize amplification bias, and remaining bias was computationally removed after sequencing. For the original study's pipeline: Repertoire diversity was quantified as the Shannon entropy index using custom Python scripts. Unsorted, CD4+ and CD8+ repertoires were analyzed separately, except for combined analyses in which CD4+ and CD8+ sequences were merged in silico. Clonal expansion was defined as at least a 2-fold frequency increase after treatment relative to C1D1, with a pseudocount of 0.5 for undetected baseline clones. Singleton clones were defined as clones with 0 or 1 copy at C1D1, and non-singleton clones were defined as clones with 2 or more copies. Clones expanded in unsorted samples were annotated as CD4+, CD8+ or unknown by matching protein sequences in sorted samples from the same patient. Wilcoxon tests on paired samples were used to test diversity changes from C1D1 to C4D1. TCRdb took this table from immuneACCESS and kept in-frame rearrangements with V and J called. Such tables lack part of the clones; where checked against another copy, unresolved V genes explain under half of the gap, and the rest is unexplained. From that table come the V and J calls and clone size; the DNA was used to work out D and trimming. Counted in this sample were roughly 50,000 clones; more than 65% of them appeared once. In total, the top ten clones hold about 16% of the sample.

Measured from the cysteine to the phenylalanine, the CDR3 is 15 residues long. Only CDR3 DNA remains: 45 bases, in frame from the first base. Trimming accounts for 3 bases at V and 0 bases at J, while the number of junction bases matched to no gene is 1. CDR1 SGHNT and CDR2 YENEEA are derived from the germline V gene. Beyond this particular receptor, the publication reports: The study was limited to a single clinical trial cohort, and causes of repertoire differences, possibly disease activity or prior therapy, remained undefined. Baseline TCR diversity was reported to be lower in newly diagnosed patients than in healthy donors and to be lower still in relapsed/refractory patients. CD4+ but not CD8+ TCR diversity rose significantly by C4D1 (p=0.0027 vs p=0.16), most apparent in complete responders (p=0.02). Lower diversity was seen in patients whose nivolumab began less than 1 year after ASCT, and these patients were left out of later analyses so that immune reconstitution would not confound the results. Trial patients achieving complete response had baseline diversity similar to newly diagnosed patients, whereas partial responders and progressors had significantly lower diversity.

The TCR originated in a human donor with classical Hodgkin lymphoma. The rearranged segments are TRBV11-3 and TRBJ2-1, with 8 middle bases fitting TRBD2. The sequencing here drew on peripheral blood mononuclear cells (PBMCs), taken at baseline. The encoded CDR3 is CASSFSGNSYNEQFF. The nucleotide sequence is TGTGCCAGCAGCTTTAGCGGGAACTCCTACAATGAGCAGTTCTTC.